This T cell receptor (beta chain) was observed in a study of cytomegalovirus exposure and HLA in healthy donors. Across the study: Prior work identified around 100 million unique TCR beta sequences in around 170 million T cells.

Of note for this clone: Its antigen is unidentified.

The CDR3 consists of 16 residues. Trimming took 6 bases from V and 3 from J, leaving 19 bases between them. In germline, CDR1 is MNHNY, CDR2 SVGAGI (reference sequence). Primers included in the PCR were 60 Vbeta and 13 Jbeta primers. The assay was immunoSEQ multiplex PCR, and TCRdb's table has in-frame clones only and misses some. The table includes about 86,000 clones, almost 80% detected once. The study's findings and limits: For most TCR beta V segments, an earlier analysis put the productive rate at about 90% or about 30% of the time.

The sequence was obtained from a female donor in good health and CMV-seronegative. This chain joins TRBV6-6 and TRBJ2-3; a weak D match, TRBD2 (7 bases). Sample: PBMCs. The CDR3 DNA sequence: TGTGCCAGCAGCCCCCTAGGGGGAGGGCCAACAGATACGCAGTATTTT. This translates into CASSPLGGGPTDTQYF.